The sequence of this T cell receptor beta chain was determined in a study of T cell repertoires in cytomegalovirus infection. Study as a whole: Signatures in public TCR beta sequences pointed to both CMV infection and matching HLA type.

Study-wide findings and caveats: Within the response measured ex vivo, HLA-C-restricted CMV-specific TCR beta clonotypes were dominant.

The V and J ends lost 3 bases and 4 bases respectively, with 22 bases between them. This CDR3 is built from 19 residues. Germline V CDR1 and CDR2: SGHVS, FQNEAQ. This clonotype was found a few times. Its antigen is unidentified. Via MiXCR, TCRdb re-called the reads, giving one row per CDR3 protein. The sample has fewer than 950,000 distinct CDR3 sequences; 30% to 35% are singletons. This receptor was obtained from a human donor in good health (CMV status not recorded). Some clones in this sample may be carry-over from other donors' samples. The J gene is TRBJ2-6, the V gene TRBV7-8; the D gene is possibly TRBD1 (6 bases). Here the sequenced sample was cultured CD8+ T cells from PBMCs, taken from culture after CMV antigen stimulation. The CDR3 loop reads CASSFLRQAIKVGANVLTF. The CDR3 coding sequence is TGTGCCAGCAGCTTTCTTCGACAGGCTATTAAAGTAGGGGCCAACGTCCTGACTTTC.